These 24 T cell receptor beta chains were all obtained from the same sample, sequenced in a study of CD8 T cells in ankylosing spondylitis (dated by TCRdb to about 2017). The paper's findings and limits, for the study overall: A TCR beta motif of about 8 highly homologous amino acid variants appeared characteristic of blood from ankylosing spondylitis patients.

The library was made by 5' RACE. TCRdb records Illumina HiSeq 2500 as the sequencer. The public reads were run again by TCRdb, first through fastp at Q25 and then through MiXCR, and only productive beta chains were kept. Every CDR3 protein is listed once, alongside the most common genes and DNA of its rows. The sample records 650,000 to 800,000 distinct CDR3 sequences, around 17% of which are singletons. The biggest ten clones account for about a fifth of the sample. Which antigens these TCRs recognize remains unknown. Sequenced input: blood, either unsorted or a sorted T cell fraction (not recorded which). The receptors were sampled from a male donor with ankylosing spondylitis.

This sequence joins TRBV21-1 and TRBJ1-6; TRBD1, the table's D call, lacks a check against the DNA. TRBV21-1 is classified as a pseudogene. There are 18 residues in the CDR3. CDR3: CASSKAHLRDTEDSPLHF. CDR3 bases: TGTGCCAGCAGCAAAGCACATTTGAGGGACACCGAGGATTCACCCCTCCACTTT.

CDR3 sequence: CASSRGGNTDTQYF. The CDR3 bases are TGTGCCAGCTCACGCGGGGGAAACACAGATACGCAGTATTTT. The V gene is TRBV18, the J gene TRBJ2-3; 7 bases align to TRBD2. Germline V CDR1 and CDR2: KGHSH, LQKENI. The CDR3 length is 14 residues. V dropped 4 bases and J dropped 2; count of bases not matched to a gene: 3.

The J gene is TRBJ2-7, the V gene TRBV28; 7 positions agree with TRBD2. The CDR3 sequence is 14 residues long. Germline lookup yields CDR1 MDHEN and CDR2 SYDVKM. V was pared by 6 bases and J by 3 bases, with 8 bases of the junction left unmatched. CDR3 loop: CASSPMGGGYEQYF. The CDR3, as DNA: TGTGCCAGCAGCCCCATGGGGGGGGGCTACGAGCAGTACTTC.

A few counts support this clonotype. The chain has TRBV29-1 and TRBJ2-3, with a tentative D call TRBD1 (7 bases). The CDR3 loop spans 17 amino acids. Germline CDR1 is SQVTM and CDR2 is ANQGSEA. V dropped 6 bases and J dropped 2 bases, with 24 bases sitting between them. In DNA form, the CDR3 reads TGCAGCGTCGCCACTACTTGGGGAGGACAGGTCACAGATACGCAGTATTTT. Translated, it gives CSVATTWGGQVTDTQYF.

This clonotype was seen only a few times. CDR3 sequence: CASSLGQENYEQYF. In DNA form, the CDR3 reads TGTGCCAGCTCCCTCGGACAGGAGAACTACGAGCAGTACTTC. The V gene is TRBV18, the J gene TRBJ2-7; 7 bases align to TRBD1. This CDR3 contains 14 residues. The germline V gene encodes CDR1 KGHSH and CDR2 LQKENI. Losses at the gene ends were 6 bases for V and 3 bases for J; bases not matched to a gene: 8.

This clonotype was seen more than once but under ten times. The rearrangement uses TRBV5-1 and TRBJ2-1; D might be TRBD2 (6 bases). The germline V and J ends were trimmed by 0 bases and 4 bases, with 17 bases remaining between them. The CDR3 consists of 17 residues. Germline lookup yields CDR1 SGHRS and CDR2 YFSETQ. CDR3 region: CASSLVPLLGGYNEQFF. The DNA for the CDR3 is TGCGCCAGCAGCTTGGTTCCGCTATTGGGGGGTTACAATGAGCAGTTCTTC.

The chain links TRBV20-1 to TRBJ2-2; D is possibly TRBD2 (6 bases). The CDR3 extends over 14 amino acids. Germline CDR1 and CDR2: DFQATT and SNEGSKA (reference sequence). V lost 6 bases, J lost 2 bases, and 13 bases lay in between. The CDR3, as DNA: TGCAGTGCCCGCCGGGACTTTAACACCGGGGAGCTGTTTTTT. It codes for CSARRDFNTGELFF.

V is TRBV27 and J is TRBJ2-7; TRBD1 or TRBD2 may be the D gene (5 bases each). Germline V gene lookup returns CDR1 MNHEY and CDR2 SMNVEV (reference sequence). The V end was cut by 5 bases, the J end by 7 bases, with 24 bases between. The CDR3 is made up of 16 amino acids. CDR3 amino acids: CASSPRPGNQWGEQYF. CDR3 in DNA: TGTGCCAGCAGTCCCCGTCCGGGAAATCAATGGGGGGAGCAGTACTTC.

This clonotype was found a few times. Here the CDR3 reads CASSFGTQAFF. The CDR3 nucleotides are TGTGCCAGCAGTTTTGGGACTCAAGCTTTCTTT. The chain employs TRBV12-3 or TRBV12-4 and TRBJ1-1, with D perhaps matching TRBD1 (5 bases). This CDR3 is built from 11 residues. V was clipped by 3 bases and J by 9 bases, with 8 bases between them.

This clonotype was observed a handful of times. This chain joins TRBV5-1 and TRBJ2-4, with a tentative D call TRBD2 (5 bases). CDR3 length equals 16 residues. From germline, CDR1 is SGHRS and CDR2 YFSETQ. V gave up 0 bases and J gave up 1 base, with 11 bases separating them. In DNA form, the CDR3 reads TGCGCCAGCAGCTTGGATATCACGGGGGCCAAAAACATTCAGTACTTC. This translates into CASSLDITGAKNIQYF. Looking up the rest from reference TRBV5-1 and TRBJ2-4 gives the full variable domain: KAGVTQTPRYLIKTRGQQVTLSCSPISGHRSVSWYQQTPGQGLQFLFEYFSETQRNKGNFPGRFSGRQFSNSRSEMNVSTLELGDSALYLCASSLDITGAKNIQYFGAGTRLSVL.

The V call is TRBV4-1, the J call TRBJ2-7, with D possibly matching TRBD1 (6 bases). There are 15 residues in the CDR3. CDR1 is MGHRA and CDR2 is YSYEKL in the germline V gene. V lost 1 base and J 2 bases, leaving 12 bases between the germline ends. CDR3 region: CASSQAHGDTYEQYF. CDR3 DNA sequence: TGCGCCAGCAGCCAAGCCCATGGGGACACCTACGAGCAGTACTTC.

The chain employs TRBV13 and TRBJ1-6, with 7 bases fitting TRBD1. This CDR3 has 15 residues. V trimming: 0 bases; J trimming: 9 bases; junction bases outside the gene matches: 5. Germline V gene data show CDR1 as PRHDT and CDR2 as FYEKMQ (reference sequence). The CDR3 spells CASSLGLGGSSPLHF. DNA of the CDR3: TGTGCCAGCAGCTTAGGCTTAGGGGGCTCTTCACCCCTCCACTTT.

V and J are TRBV12-3 or TRBV12-4 and TRBJ1-2, with 7 positions matching TRBD1. The CDR3 consists of 15 residues. Trimming removed 3 bases from V and 1 base from J; junction bases left unmatched: 5. The CDR3 nucleotides read TGTGCCAGCAGTTTCGGGACAGACATTAACTATGGCTACACCTTC. Protein sequence: CASSFGTDINYGYTF.

This clonotype came up a few times. This chain joins TRBV7-3 and TRBJ2-1; 7 nucleotides match TRBD2. After removal of 5 bases from V and 3 bases from J, the junction contained 13 bases not matched to a gene. CDR1 and CDR2 (germline): SGHTA, FQGTGA. This CDR3 region has 17 residues. The CDR3 sequence: CASSAFLGAGDYNEQFF. In DNA form, the CDR3 reads TGTGCCAGCAGCGCCTTTCTAGGGGCGGGGGACTACAATGAGCAGTTCTTC. The full variable domain, rest sourced from reference TRBV7-3 and TRBJ2-1, is GAGVSQTPSNKVTEKGKYVELRCDPISGHTALYWYRQSLGQGPEFLIYFQGTGAADDSGLPNDRFFAVRPEGSVSTLKIQRTERGDSAVYLCASSAFLGAGDYNEQFFGPGTRLTVL.

The chain combines TRBV29-1 with TRBJ1-2; maybe TRBD1 (5 bases). Germline assignment: CDR1 SQVTM and CDR2 ANQGSEA. V lost 2 bases to trimming and J lost 4 bases, with 11 bases between them. The CDR3 is made up of 13 amino acids. CDR3 bases: TGCAGCGTTGAACACTCGGGGGGCTATGGCTACACCTTC. It translates to CSVEHSGGYGYTF.

The chain joins TRBV24-1 to TRBJ2-5; D is ambiguous. The CDR3 length is 15 residues. Deletions cut 3 bases from V and 5 bases from J, with 15 bases between. Germline CDR1 and CDR2: KGHDR and SFDVKD. As DNA, the CDR3 is TGTGCCACCAGTGATCTCCGGTCCCCCAGGGAGACCCAGTACTTC. It translates to CATSDLRSPRETQYF.

The V and J genes are TRBV9 and TRBJ2-5, with TRBD1 matching over 9 bases. V shed 0 bases, J shed 4 bases, and the junction held 10 bases outside the gene matches. Germline V gene data show CDR1 as SGDLS and CDR2 as YYNGEE. The CDR3 length is 17 residues. The CDR3 loop reads CASSVDSSQGAGETQYF. The CDR3 nucleotides read TGTGCCAGCAGCGTAGACTCCTCACAGGGGGCGGGAGAGACCCAGTACTTC.

This clonotype showed up just a few times. V is TRBV20-1 and J is TRBJ2-7; D ambiguous. CDR1 DFQATT and CDR2 SNEGSKA come from the germline V gene (reference sequence). Trimming pared 6 bases from V and 2 bases from J, leaving 11 bases between. The CDR3 spans 12 residues. The chain's CDR3 is CSAKSRAYEQYF. The CDR3 DNA is TGCAGTGCCAAAAGTAGGGCCTACGAGCAGTACTTC.

This clonotype was seen more than once but under ten times. The chain joins TRBV5-5 to TRBJ2-2, with 8 bases aligning to TRBD2. Trimming removed 1 base from V and 3 bases from J; junction bases left unmatched: 2. The germline V gene has CDR1 SGHKS and CDR2 YYEKEE (reference sequence). CDR3 length: 15 amino acids. Here the CDR3 reads CASSLPGGYTGELFF. The CDR3 DNA reads TGTGCCAGCAGCTTGCCGGGGGGGTACACCGGGGAGCTGTTTTTT.

This chain joins TRBV29-1 and TRBJ2-1, with unresolved D. Trimming pared 6 bases from V and 3 bases from J, leaving 15 bases between. CDR3 size: 14 residues. The germline V gene has CDR1 SQVTM and CDR2 ANQGSEA. The CDR3 sequence is CSVRTGGIYNEQFF. CDR3 nucleotide sequence: TGCAGCGTGCGTACCGGTGGGATCTACAATGAGCAGTTCTTC.

Only a few counts were recorded for this clonotype. V is TRBV29-1 and J is TRBJ1-4, with D tentatively TRBD1 (6 bases). Trimming pared 3 bases from V and 8 bases from J, leaving 22 bases between. The V gene's germline CDR1 is SQVTM and CDR2 ANQGSEA. The length of the CDR3 is 16 residues. For the CDR3, the DNA is TGCAGCGTTGACGGGGGTCATTTAGGACAGACGGAAAAACTGTTTTTT. Translation gives CSVDGGHLGQTEKLFF.

This clonotype appeared a few times. The genes are TRBV10-3 and TRBJ2-1; a possible D gene is TRBD1 (6 bases). Germline assignment: CDR1 ENHRY and CDR2 SYGVKD. The CDR3 runs to 16 residues. The V and J ends lost 1 base and 6 bases respectively, with 16 bases between them. The DNA for the CDR3 is TGTGCCATCAGTGAGTGGGGGACAACCCCGGCCAATGAGCAGTTCTTC. It is translated as CAISEWGTTPANEQFF.

This clonotype was found a few times. The chain employs TRBV28 and TRBJ2-1, with 13 bases lining up with TRBD2. Germline V gene sequence: CDR1 MDHEN, CDR2 SYDVKM. V shed 11 bases, J shed 9 bases, and the junction held 4 bases outside the gene matches. There are 12 residues in the CDR3. This CDR3 is CAFGTSGVEQFF. CDR3 nucleotide sequence: TGTGCCTTCGGGACTAGCGGGGTTGAGCAGTTCTTC.

This clonotype was observed at least ten times. V and J are TRBV6-6 and TRBJ2-3; D unclear. The CDR3 loop spans 12 amino acids. V gave up 6 bases and J gave up 4 bases, with 8 bases separating them. The germline CDR1 and CDR2 sequences are MNHNY and SVGAGI (reference sequence). The CDR3 DNA sequence: TGTGCCAGCAGCCCAACCCCAGATACGCAGTATTTT. It specifies CASSPTPDTQYF.